This TCR beta chain originates from a study of cytomegalovirus exposure and HLA in healthy donors. Study findings and constraints: The later analysis indicated that the majority of CMV-associated TCR beta chains appeared HLA-restricted.

To note about this clone: The target antigen is unknown.

Trimming shortened V by 0 bases and J by 7 bases, and 16 bases separated the two germline ends. The CDR3 loop spans 15 amino acids. Looked up from germline, CDR1 is SGHRS and CDR2 is YFSETQ. The study ran its PCR with 60 Vbeta and 13 Jbeta primers. Assay: immunoSEQ multiplex PCR; the TCRdb copy retains only in-frame clones and omits some. The sample records roughly 120,000 clones, more than 65% being singletons. The sequencing sample was made of PBMCs. The sequence was collected from a woman under 30 in good health and CMV-seronegative. This chain links TRBV5-1 with TRBJ1-2, with D unclear. DNA of the CDR3: TGCGCCAGCAGCTTGGCTAATGCTTACGTCTCTGGCTACACCTTC. This sequence encodes CASSLANAYVSGYTF. Variable domain in full (rest from reference TRBV5-1 and TRBJ1-2): KAGVTQTPRYLIKTRGQQVTLSCSPISGHRSVSWYQQTPGQGLQFLFEYFSETQRNKGNFPGRFSGRQFSNSRSEMNVSTLELGDSALYLCASSLANAYVSGYTFGSGTRLTVV.